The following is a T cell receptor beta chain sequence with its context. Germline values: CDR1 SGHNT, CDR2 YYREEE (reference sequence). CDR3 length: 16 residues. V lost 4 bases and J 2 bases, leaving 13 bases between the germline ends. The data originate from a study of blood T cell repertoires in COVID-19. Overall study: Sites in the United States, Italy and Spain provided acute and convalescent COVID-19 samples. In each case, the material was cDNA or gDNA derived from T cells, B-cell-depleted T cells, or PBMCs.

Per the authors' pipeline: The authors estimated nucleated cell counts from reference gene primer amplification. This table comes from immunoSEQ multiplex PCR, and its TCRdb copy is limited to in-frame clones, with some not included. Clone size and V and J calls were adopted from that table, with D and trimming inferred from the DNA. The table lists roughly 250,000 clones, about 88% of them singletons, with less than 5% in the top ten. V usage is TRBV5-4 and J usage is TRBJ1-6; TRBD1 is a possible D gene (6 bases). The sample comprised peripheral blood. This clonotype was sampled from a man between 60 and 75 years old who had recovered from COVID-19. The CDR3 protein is CASSQGQATYNSPLHF. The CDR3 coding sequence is TGTGCCAGCAGCCAGGGACAAGCCACCTATAATTCACCCCTCCACTTT.